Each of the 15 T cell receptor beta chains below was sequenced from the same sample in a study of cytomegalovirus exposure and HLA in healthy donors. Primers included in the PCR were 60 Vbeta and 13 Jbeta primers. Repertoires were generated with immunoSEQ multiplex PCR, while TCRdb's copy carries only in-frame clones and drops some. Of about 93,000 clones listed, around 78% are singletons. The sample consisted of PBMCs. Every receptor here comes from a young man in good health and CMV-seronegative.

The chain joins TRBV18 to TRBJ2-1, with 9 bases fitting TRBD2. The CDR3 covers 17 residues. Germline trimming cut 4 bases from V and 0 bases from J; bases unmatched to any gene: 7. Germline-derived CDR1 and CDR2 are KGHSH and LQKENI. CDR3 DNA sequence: TGTGCCAGCTCACTAGGACTAGCGATAAGCTCCTACAATGAGCAGTTCTTC. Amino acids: CASSLGLAISSYNEQFF.

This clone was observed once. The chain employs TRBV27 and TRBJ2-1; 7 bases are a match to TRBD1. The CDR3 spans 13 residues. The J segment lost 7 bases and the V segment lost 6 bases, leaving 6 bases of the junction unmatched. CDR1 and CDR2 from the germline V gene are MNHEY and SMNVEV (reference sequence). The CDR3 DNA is TGTGCCAGCAGGGGACAGAATGATAATGAGCAGTTCTTC. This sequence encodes CASRGQNDNEQFF.

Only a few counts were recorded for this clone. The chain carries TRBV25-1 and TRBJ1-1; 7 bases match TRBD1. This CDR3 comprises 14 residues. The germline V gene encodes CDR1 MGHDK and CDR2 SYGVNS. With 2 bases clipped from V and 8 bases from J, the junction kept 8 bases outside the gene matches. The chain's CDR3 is CASSETPGTAEAFF. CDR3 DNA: TGTGCCAGCAGTGAAACCCCCGGGACAGCAGAAGCTTTCTTT. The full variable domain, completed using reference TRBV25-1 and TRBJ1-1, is EADIYQTPRYLVIGTGKKITLECSQTMGHDKMYWYQQDPGMELHLIHYSYGVNSTEKGDLSSESTVSRIRTEHFPLTLESARPSHTSQYLCASSETPGTAEAFFGQGTRLTVV.

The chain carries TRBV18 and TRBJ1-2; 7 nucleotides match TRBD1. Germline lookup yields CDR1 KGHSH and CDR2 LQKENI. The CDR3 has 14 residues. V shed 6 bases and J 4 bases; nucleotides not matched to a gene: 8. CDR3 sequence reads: CASSPGTEGYGYTF. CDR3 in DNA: TGTGCCAGCTCCCCCGGGACAGAAGGCTATGGCTACACCTTC.

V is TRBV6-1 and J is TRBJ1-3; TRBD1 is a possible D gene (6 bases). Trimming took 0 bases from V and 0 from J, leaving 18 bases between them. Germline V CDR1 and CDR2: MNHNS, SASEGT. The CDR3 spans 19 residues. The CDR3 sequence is CASSEAGFSTGRSGNTIYF. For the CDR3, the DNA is TGTGCCAGCAGTGAAGCAGGGTTTTCGACAGGCCGCTCTGGAAACACCATATATTTT.

The chain's CDR3 is CASSTRDSKDTQYF. The CDR3 DNA follows: TGTGCCAGCAGTACCCGGGACAGTAAGGATACGCAGTATTTT. The chain uses TRBV6-1 and TRBJ2-3; 7 nucleotides match TRBD1. Germline CDR1 is MNHNS and CDR2 is SASEGT. Trimming removed 5 bases from V and 6 bases from J; junction bases left unmatched: 8. The CDR3 contains 14 residues.

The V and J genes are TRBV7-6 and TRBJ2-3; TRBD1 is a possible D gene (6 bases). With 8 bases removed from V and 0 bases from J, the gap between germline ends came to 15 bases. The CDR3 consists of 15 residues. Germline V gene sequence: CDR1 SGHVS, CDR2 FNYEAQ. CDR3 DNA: TGTGCCAGCGCCAAAAGGGGGTTTAGCACAGATACGCAGTATTTT. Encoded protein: CASAKRGFSTDTQYF.

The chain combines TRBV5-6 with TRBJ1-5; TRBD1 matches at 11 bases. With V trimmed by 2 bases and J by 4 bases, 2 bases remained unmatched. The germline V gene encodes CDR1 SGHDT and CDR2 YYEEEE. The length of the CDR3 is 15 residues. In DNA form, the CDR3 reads TGTGCCAGCAGCTTAGGGACAGGGGGGAATCAGCCCCAGCATTTT. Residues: CASSLGTGGNQPQHF.

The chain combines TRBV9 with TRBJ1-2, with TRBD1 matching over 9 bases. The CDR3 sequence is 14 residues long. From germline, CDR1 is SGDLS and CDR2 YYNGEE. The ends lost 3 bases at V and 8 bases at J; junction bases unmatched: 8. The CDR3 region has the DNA TGTGCCAGCAGCGCACAGACAGGGGGTGAAGGCTACACCTTC. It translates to CASSAQTGGEGYTF.

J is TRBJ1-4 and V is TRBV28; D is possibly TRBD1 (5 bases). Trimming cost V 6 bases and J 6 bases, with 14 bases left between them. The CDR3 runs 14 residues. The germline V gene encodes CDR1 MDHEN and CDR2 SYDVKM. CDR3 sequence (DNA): TGTGCCAGCAGCCTTAGGGGCGGGGATGAAAAACTGTTTTTT. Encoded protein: CASSLRGGDEKLFF. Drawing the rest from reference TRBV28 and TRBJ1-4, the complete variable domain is DVKVTQSSRYLVKRTGEKVFLECVQDMDHENMFWYRQDPGLGLRLIYFSYDVKMKEKGDIPEGYSVSREKKERFSLILESASTNQTSMYLCASSLRGGDEKLFFGSGTQLSVL.

The chain's CDR3 is CASSPADRDRFTEAFF. The CDR3 DNA is TGTGCCAGCTCACCAGCCGACAGGGATCGTTTTACTGAAGCTTTCTTT. The gene calls are TRBV18 and TRBJ1-1, with TRBD1 matching over 7 bases. In germline, CDR1 is KGHSH, CDR2 LQKENI. The CDR3 is 16 residues long. V trimming: 2 bases; J trimming: 5 bases; junction bases outside the gene matches: 11.

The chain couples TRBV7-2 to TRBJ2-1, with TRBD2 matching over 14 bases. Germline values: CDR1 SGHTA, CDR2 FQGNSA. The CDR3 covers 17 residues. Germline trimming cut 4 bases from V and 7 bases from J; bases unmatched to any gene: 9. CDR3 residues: CASSWGGTSGGRNEQFF. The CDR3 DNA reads TGTGCCAGCAGCTGGGGAGGGACTAGCGGGGGAAGGAATGAGCAGTTCTTC.

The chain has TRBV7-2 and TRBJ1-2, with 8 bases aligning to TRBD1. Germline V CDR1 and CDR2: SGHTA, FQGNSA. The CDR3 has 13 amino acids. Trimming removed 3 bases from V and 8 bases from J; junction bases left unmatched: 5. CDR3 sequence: CASSFGQGRGYTF. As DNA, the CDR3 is TGTGCCAGCAGCTTTGGACAGGGCCGCGGCTACACCTTC. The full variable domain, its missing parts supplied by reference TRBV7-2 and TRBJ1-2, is GAGVSQSPSNKVTEKGKDVELRCDPISGHTALYWYRQSLGQGLEFLIYFQGNSAPDKSGLPSDRFSAERTGGSVSTLTIQRTQQEDSAVYLCASSFGQGRGYTFGSGTRLTVV.

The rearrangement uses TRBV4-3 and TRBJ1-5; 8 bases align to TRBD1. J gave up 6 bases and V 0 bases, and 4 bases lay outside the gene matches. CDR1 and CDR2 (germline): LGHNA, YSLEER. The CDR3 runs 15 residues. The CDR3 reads CASSQDKTGGQPQHF. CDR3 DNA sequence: TGCGCCAGCAGCCAAGATAAAACAGGGGGTCAGCCCCAGCATTTT.

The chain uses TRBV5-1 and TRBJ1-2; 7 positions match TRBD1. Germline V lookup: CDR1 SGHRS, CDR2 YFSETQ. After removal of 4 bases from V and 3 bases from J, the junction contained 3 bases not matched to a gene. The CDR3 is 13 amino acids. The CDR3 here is CASSKDRDYGYTF. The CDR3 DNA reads TGCGCCAGCAGCAAAGACAGGGACTATGGCTACACCTTC.